The clone carrying this T cell receptor beta chain was picked up many times. Its antigen is currently unknown. Per the germline V gene, CDR1 is SGHTA and CDR2 is FQGNSA. The CDR3 length is 15 residues. Trimming took 4 bases from V and 2 from J; bases not matched to a gene: 6. TCRdb ran MiXCR on the 5' RACE reads and lists one entry per CDR3 protein. The data contain roughly 89,000 distinct CDR3 sequences, approximately 2.4% of them singletons. This sample stems from a study of neurological immune-mediated disorders. Findings and limits, study-wide: There were no CDR3 amino acid sequences shared by expanded clones across subjects, a result suggesting private repertoires in all groups.

Sequenced sample: PBMCs. The receptor was derived from a woman aged 30 to 39 with multiple sclerosis. The V call is TRBV7-2, the J call TRBJ2-3; TRBD1 matches 7 bases. The CDR3: CASSSGTDNTDTQYF. DNA for the CDR3: TGTGCCAGCAGCTCCGGGACAGACAACACAGATACGCAGTATTTT.